This TCR beta chain appears in the sequencing data of a study of CD8+CD57+ T cells in acquired aplastic anemia. Sequencing involved patients with CD8+CD57+ cell expansion previously shown by flow cytometry. The ends lost 0 bases at V and 2 bases at J; junction bases unmatched: 5. Germline V gene data show CDR1 as DFQATT and CDR2 as SNEGSKA (reference sequence). The CDR3 spans 15 residues. The study profiled TCR beta VDJ and CDR3 using genomic DNA as template. TCRdb redid the calling of the reads with MiXCR, one entry per CDR3 protein. Among over 150,000 distinct CDR3 sequences listed, about 54% were seen once.

The chain joins TRBV20-1 to TRBJ2-7; 9 bases align to TRBD1. This receptor was taken from a human donor with aplastic anemia. Sequenced sample: sorted CD4+, CD8+, or CD8+CD57+ T cells (not recorded which) from PBMCs. The CDR3 DNA reads as TGCAGTGCTAGAGAGGACGGGACAGGGACCTACGAGCAGTACTTC. Protein product: CSAREDGTGTYEQYF.